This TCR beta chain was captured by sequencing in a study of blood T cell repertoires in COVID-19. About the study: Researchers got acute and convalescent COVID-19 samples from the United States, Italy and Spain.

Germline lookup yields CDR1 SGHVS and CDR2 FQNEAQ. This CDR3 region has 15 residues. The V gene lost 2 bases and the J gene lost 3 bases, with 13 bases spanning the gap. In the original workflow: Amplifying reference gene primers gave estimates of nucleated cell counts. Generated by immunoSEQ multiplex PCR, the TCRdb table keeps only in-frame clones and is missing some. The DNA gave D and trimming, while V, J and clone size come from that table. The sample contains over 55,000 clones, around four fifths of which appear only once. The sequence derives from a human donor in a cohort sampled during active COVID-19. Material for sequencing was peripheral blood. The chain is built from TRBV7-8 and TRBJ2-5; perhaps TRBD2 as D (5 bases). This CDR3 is CASSLTLRREETQYF. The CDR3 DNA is TGTGCCAGCAGCTTAACACTGCGGCGGGAAGAGACCCAGTACTTC.